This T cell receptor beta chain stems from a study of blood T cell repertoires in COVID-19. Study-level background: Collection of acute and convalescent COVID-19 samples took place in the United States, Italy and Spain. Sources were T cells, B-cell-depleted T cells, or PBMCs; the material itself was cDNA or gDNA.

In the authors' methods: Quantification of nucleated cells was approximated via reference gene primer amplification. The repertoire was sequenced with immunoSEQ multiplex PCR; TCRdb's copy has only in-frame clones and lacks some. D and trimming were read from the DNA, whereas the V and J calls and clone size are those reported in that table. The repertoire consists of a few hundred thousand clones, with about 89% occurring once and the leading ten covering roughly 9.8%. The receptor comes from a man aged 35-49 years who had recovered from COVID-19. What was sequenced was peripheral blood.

This CDR3 reads CASSLKGGTEAFF. The CDR3 DNA reads TGTGCCAGCAGCTTAAAGGGAGGCACTGAAGCTTTCTTT. This chain links TRBV11-3 with TRBJ1-1; no definite D call. The CDR3 is 13 residues long. Germline V gene sequence: CDR1 SGHNT, CDR2 YENEEA. V lost 2 bases, J lost 4 bases, and 8 bases lay in between. Variable domain in full (rest from reference TRBV11-3 and TRBJ1-1): EAGVVQSPRYKIIEKKQPVAFWCNPISGHNTLYWYLQNLGQGPELLIRYENEEAVDDSQLPKDRFSAERLKGVDSTLKIQPAELGDSAVYLCASSLKGGTEAFFGQGTRLTVV.